A single T cell receptor (beta chain) is shown here with its context. No cognate antigen has been identified for it. One base away there is no much larger clone; base qualities are not given. The data were taken from a study of blood T cells in healthy people across ages (dated by TCRdb to about 2015). In the study overall: In model experiments, roughly one uniquely barcoded TCR beta cDNA molecule per two T cells was captured by template switching. Using deep sequencing normalized with unique cDNA molecular identifiers, the study measured how TCR beta repertoire diversity changes with age. The study analyzed two additional independent replicas of 1 million unique cDNA reads from the same blood draw for two donors, one aged 18 to 29 and one aged 80 or older. Donors of different ages were randomly distributed across sequencing lanes to avoid experimental bias. Four age groups were formed from the donors: young (average about 16 years), middle-aged (around 40), aged (62) and long-lived (approximately 80). Results the study describes overall, beyond this receptor: As age increased, observed TCR beta diversity per million T cells dropped in a roughly linear way, and a significant reduction was already evident by age roughly 36. Because profiling used bulk unsorted PBMCs, naive and antigen-experienced compartments could not be compared conclusively. Estimates of total diversity based on one million sequenced T cells were considered lower bounds and underestimates. Observed TCR beta diversity correlated strongly with the percentage of naive T cells measured by flow cytometry. Donor CMV infection status was unknown, potentially confounding age-related changes in expanded clonotypes. Compared with the aged group, more naive CD4+ T cells, fewer expanded clones and increased TCR diversity were shown by the long-lived group, suggesting age selection.

Library preparation employed 5' RACE. Sequencing relied on an Illumina HiSeq 2500. A second PCR of roughly 7 to 11 cycles was performed with a sample-barcoded 5' primer and a J-beta primer mix. Each TCR beta cDNA molecule received a unique molecular identifier from a template-switch 5' adaptor carrying 12 random nucleotides. Each sample yielded at least 2.5 million CDR3-containing paired-end reads. First-strand cDNA synthesis was performed from all RNA using the Mint cDNA synthesis kit, with priming by a TRBC-specific oligonucleotide. After uracil-DNA glycosylase treatment, a first 18-cycle PCR used universal primers M1SS and BC2_uni_R on all cDNA. Per the source publication's procedure: For normalization, 1 million high-quality reads were randomly selected from each sample, with every read carrying a distinct molecular identifier. Reads sharing molecular identifiers were discarded rather than binned into consensus sequences. MiTCR, set to a Q25 quality threshold and the strictest error-elimination algorithm, was used for CDR3 identification, clonotype clustering and error correction. Lower-bound total TCR beta diversity was estimated with a nonparametric unseen species model using Euler transformation. The public reads were quality trimmed at Q25 with fastp and then assembled into clones with MiXCR by TCRdb, keeping productive beta chains. Each CDR3 protein gets just one entry, which takes the most common genes and DNA from the rows behind it. The V and J calls here are based on TCRdb, not the publication. For this sample the table gives about 620,000 distinct CDR3 sequences, of which 45% to 60% were detected only once. The top ten constitute roughly 12% of the sample.

The CDR3 goes from the cysteine to the phenylalanine over 14 residues. Only the CDR3 region is kept as DNA, spanning 42 bases read in frame from base 1. The germline V gene (reference sequence) supplies CDR1 DFQATT and CDR2 SNEGSKA. V and J are trimmed by 5 bases and 7 bases, and the gene matches miss 14 bases of the junction. Donors were 35 to 40 systemically healthy Caucasian individuals from Russia aged roughly 6 to 90 years. Each donor gave roughly 9 milliliters of peripheral blood, drawn into EDTA-treated Vacutainer tubes. Ficoll-Paque density-gradient centrifugation was used to isolate PBMCs, with at least 6.5 million per sample. Total RNA, at least 5 micrograms per sample, was extracted from PBMCs with Trizol reagent. Naive CD45RAhigh/CD27high T cell percentages were measured by flow cytometry on a PBMC aliquot from every donor.

The TCR originated in a woman aged 80 or over in good health. The source material was blood. The chain uses TRBV20-1 and TRBJ2-7, with TRBD1 identical over 7 junction bases. The DNA reads TGCAGTGCTGGCCGACAGGGAATCCGCGAAGAGCAGTACTTC. Translated, this gives CSAGRQGIREEQYF.